This TCR beta chain was identified during a study of naive and memory T cell subsets. The CDR3 is made up of 15 amino acids. J was trimmed by 1 base and V by 2 bases; bases with no gene match: 1. Two oligonucleotides, mixed equimolar, formed the beta constant-region primer covering TRBC1 and TRBC2. Nested alpha and beta constant-region primers with the SP2 primer drove four PCR rounds on ligated cDNA. Via MiXCR, TCRdb re-called the UMI-ligation and nested PCR reads, giving one row per CDR3 protein. The sample lists approximately 80,000 distinct CDR3 sequences; roughly 9.2% were seen once. This chain uses TRBV12-3 or TRBV12-4 with TRBJ2-7; the match to TRBD2 covers 11 bases. Sequences were obtained from naive CD8+ T cells from blood. The source is a human donor in good health. The CDR3 nucleotides read TGTGCCAGCAGTTTATCTAGCGGGAGGTCCTACGAGCAGTACTTC. Translated: CASSLSSGRSYEQYF.